The clone carrying this TCR beta chain was found a few times. Each CDR3 protein gets one entry after TCRdb re-called the 5' RACE reads with MiXCR. This sample yields about 360,000 distinct CDR3 sequences, of which 10% to 15% are seen a single time; about 21% belongs to the top ten. The data stem from a study of T-cell memory formation after mild COVID-19. Sequenced input: PBMCs or a T cell subset sorted from them (not recorded which). The sequence was collected from a young man who had mild COVID-19 (a few samples of this study predate the infection). Cell type and time point are not known.

CDR3 nucleotides: TGTGCCAGCAGCTCAGGACAGGCCCCCTACGAGCAGTACTTC. It translates to CASSSGQAPYEQYF. The gene calls are TRBV7-9 and TRBJ2-7; 7 bases match TRBD1. Germline V gene lookup returns CDR1 SEHNR and CDR2 FQNEAQ (reference sequence). Trimming cost V 4 bases and J 2 bases; bases outside gene matches: 5. There are 14 residues in the CDR3.